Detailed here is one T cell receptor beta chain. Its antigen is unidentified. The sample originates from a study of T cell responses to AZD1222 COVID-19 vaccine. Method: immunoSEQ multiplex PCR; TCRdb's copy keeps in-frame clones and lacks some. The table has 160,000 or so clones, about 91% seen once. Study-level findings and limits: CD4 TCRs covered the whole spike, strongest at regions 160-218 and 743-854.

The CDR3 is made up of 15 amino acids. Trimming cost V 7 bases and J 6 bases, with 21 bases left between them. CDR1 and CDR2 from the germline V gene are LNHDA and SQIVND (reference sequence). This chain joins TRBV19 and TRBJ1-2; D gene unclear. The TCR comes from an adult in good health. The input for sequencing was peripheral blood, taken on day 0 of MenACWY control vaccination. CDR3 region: CASTNTGRGIDGYTF. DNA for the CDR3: TGTGCCAGTACCAACACCGGGCGGGGTATTGATGGCTACACCTTC.